This T cell receptor (beta chain) was sequenced for a study of blood T cell repertoires in COVID-19. There are 17 residues in the CDR3. The trim removed 4 bases at V and 6 bases at J, leaving 16 bases unmatched. Germline V gives CDR1 LNHDA, CDR2 SQIVND (reference sequence). This clone appeared a single time. Participants classified as exposed had met a COVID-19 case within 2 weeks before study entry. Method: immunoSEQ multiplex PCR; TCRdb's copy keeps in-frame clones and lacks some. The sample lists 350,000 to 400,000 clones, more than 85% seen once, with about 0.86% in the top ten. This clonotype was sampled from a middle-aged woman who had been exposed to COVID-19. The rearrangement uses TRBV19 and TRBJ2-5; 8 nucleotides align to TRBD2. What was sequenced was PBMCs or T cells enriched from blood (not recorded which). The CDR3 sequence is CASSKSFARLALKTQYF. The CDR3 nucleotides are TGTGCCAGTAGTAAATCGTTCGCGAGACTAGCGTTAAAGACCCAGTACTTC. The whole variable domain, filled in from reference TRBV19 and TRBJ2-5, reads DGGITQSPKYLFRKEGQNVTLSCEQNLNHDAMYWYRQDPGQGLRLIYYSQIVNDFQKGDIAEGYSVSREKKESFPLTVTSAQKNPTAFYLCASSKSFARLALKTQYFGPGTRLLVL.